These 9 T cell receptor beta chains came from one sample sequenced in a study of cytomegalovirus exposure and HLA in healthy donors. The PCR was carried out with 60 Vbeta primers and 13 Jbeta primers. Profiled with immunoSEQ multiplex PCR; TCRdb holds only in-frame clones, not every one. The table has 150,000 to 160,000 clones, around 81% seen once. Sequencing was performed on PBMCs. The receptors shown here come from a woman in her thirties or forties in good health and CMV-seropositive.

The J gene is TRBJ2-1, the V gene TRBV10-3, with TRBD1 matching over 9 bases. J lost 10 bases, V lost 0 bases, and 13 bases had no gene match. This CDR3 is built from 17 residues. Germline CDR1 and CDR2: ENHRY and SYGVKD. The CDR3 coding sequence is TGTGCCATCAGTGAGTCGAAGGCCGGAACAGGGGGCCAGGAGCAGTTCTTC. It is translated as CAISESKAGTGGQEQFF.

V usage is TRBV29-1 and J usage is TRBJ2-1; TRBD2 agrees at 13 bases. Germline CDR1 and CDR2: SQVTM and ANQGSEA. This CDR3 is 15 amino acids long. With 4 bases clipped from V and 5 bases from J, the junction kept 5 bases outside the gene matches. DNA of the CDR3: TGCAGCGTTGGGACTAGCGGGAGAAGTAACAATGAGCAGTTCTTC. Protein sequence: CSVGTSGRSNNEQFF.

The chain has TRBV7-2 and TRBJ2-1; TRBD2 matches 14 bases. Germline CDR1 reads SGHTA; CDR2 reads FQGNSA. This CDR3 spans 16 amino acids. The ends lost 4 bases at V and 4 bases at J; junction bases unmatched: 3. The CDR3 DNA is TGTGCCAGCAGCTCCCGGACTAGCGGGAGGTACAATGAGCAGTTCTTC. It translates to CASSSRTSGRYNEQFF.

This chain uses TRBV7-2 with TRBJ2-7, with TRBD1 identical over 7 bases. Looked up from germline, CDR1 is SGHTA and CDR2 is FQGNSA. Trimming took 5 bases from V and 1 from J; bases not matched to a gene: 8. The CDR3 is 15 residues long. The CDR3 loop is CASSTDRSRSYEQYF. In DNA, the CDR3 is TGTGCCAGCAGCACGGACAGGAGTAGATCCTACGAGCAGTACTTC. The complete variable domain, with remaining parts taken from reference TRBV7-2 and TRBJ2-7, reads GAGVSQSPSNKVTEKGKDVELRCDPISGHTALYWYRQSLGQGLEFLIYFQGNSAPDKSGLPSDRFSAERTGGSVSTLTIQRTQQEDSAVYLCASSTDRSRSYEQYFGPGTRLTVT.

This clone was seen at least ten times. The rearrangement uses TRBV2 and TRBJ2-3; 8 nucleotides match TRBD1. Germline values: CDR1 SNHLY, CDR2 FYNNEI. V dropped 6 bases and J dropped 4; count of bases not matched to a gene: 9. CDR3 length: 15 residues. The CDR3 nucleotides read TGTGCCAGCAGCCCCGAGCAGGGGGCGGCAGATACGCAGTATTTT. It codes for CASSPEQGAADTQYF. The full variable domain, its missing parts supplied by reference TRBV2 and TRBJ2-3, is EPEVTQTPSHQVTQMGQEVILRCVPISNHLYFYWYRQILGQKVEFLVSFYNNEISEKSEIFDDQFSVERPDGSNFTLKIRSTKLEDSAMYFCASSPEQGAADTQYFGPGTRLTVL.

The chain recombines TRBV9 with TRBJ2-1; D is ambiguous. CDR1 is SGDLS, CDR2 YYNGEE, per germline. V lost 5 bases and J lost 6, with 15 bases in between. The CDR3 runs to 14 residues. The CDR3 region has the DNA TGTGCCAGCAGTAGTACTACCGCCATCAATGAGCAGTTCTTC. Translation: CASSSTTAINEQFF.

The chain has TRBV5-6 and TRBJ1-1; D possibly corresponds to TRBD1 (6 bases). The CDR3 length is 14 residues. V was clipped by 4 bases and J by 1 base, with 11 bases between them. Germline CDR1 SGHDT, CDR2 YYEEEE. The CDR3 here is CASSPDRRNTEAFF. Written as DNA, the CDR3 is TGTGCCAGCAGCCCCGACAGGAGGAACACTGAAGCTTTCTTT.

DNA of the CDR3: TGCGCCAGCAGCTTGGTTATCTTGACAGGGGGAAATAATGAGCAGTTCTTC. Translated, it gives CASSLVILTGGNNEQFF. The J gene is TRBJ2-1, the V gene TRBV5-1, with 9 bases identical to TRBD1. The trim removed 0 bases at V and 7 bases at J, leaving 11 bases unmatched. Germline CDR1 is SGHRS and CDR2 is YFSETQ. The CDR3 length is 17 residues. Full variable domain (outside the CDR3, taken from reference TRBV5-1 and TRBJ2-1): KAGVTQTPRYLIKTRGQQVTLSCSPISGHRSVSWYQQTPGQGLQFLFEYFSETQRNKGNFPGRFSGRQFSNSRSEMNVSTLELGDSALYLCASSLVILTGGNNEQFFGPGTRLTVL.

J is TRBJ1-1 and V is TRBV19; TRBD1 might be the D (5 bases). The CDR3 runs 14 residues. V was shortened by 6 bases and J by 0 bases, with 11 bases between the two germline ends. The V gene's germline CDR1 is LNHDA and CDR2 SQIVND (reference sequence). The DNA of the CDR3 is TGTGCCAGTAGCCCGGGACTTCTGAACACTGAAGCTTTCTTT. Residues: CASSPGLLNTEAFF.